The next 3 T cell receptor delta chains were all read from a single sample in a study of gamma-delta T cells after stem cell transplantation. TCRdb re-analyzed the RT-PCR reads via CATT. This sample contains 39 delta-chain clones. Sequenced input: gamma-delta T cells. These receptors were obtained from a human donor. It is not recorded whose cells these are; they may come from a transplant donor. This table probably holds off-target reads from a library built for another chain.

This sequence joins TRDV2 and TRDJ1, with 8 bases aligning to TRDD3. Germline V CDR1 and CDR2: GEAIGNYY, EKD. The CDR3 is 14 amino acids. Unmatched junction bases numbered 9, after V lost 0 bases and J lost 10 bases. The CDR3 protein is CACDTLGDKGGLIF. CDR3 in DNA: TGTGCCTGTGACACCCTGGGGGACAAGGGGGGACTCATCTTT.

CDR3 in amino acids: CACAALSSAGGIDKLIF. CDR3 sequence (DNA): TGTGCCTGTGCAGCTTTGTCCTCCGCCGGGGGGATCGATAAACTCATCTTT. The V call is TRDV2, the J call TRDJ1; 7 positions agree with TRDD3. Germline V gene lookup returns CDR1 GEAIGNYY and CDR2 EKD. The CDR3 extends over 17 amino acids. The V and J ends lost 5 bases and 4 bases, in that order; junction bases with no gene match: 18.

The chain joins TRDV1 to TRDJ1; 11 positions agree with TRDD3. From germline, CDR1 is TSWWSYY and CDR2 QGS. CDR3 size: 20 residues. V was clipped by 3 bases and J by 4 bases; unmatched bases: 19. For the CDR3, the DNA is TGTGCTCTTGGGGATGGTGTGATTAAGCGTTACTGGGGGATAATCGATAAACTCATCTTT. Translated, it gives CALGDGVIKRYWGIIDKLIF.